This TCR beta chain was observed in a study of blood T cell repertoires in COVID-19. About the research overall: Samples taken during acute and convalescent COVID-19 were collected in the United States, Italy and Spain.

This clone appeared a single time. Sequenced by immunoSEQ multiplex PCR; TCRdb stores in-frame clones only, minus some. The sample carries under 300,000 clones, roughly nine tenths recorded once. The CDR3 has 10 amino acids. Per the germline V gene, CDR1 is SQVTM and CDR2 is ANQGSEA. Trimming took 6 bases from V and 10 from J; bases not matched to a gene: 5. This TCR came from a woman between 18 and 30 years old who had recovered from COVID-19. The rearrangement links TRBV29-1 to TRBJ1-1, with 7 bases fitting TRBD1. The sequencing sample was made of PBMCs or T cells enriched from blood (not recorded which). The DNA for the CDR3 is TGCAGCGTCTACACAGGGGCAGCTTTCTTT. Translated, it gives CSVYTGAAFF. The full variable domain, rest sourced from reference TRBV29-1 and TRBJ1-1, is SAVISQKPSRDICQRGTSLTIQCQVDSQVTMMFWYRQQPGQSLTLIATANQGSEATYESGFVIDKFPISRPNLTFSTLTVSNMSPEDSSIYLCSVYTGAAFFGQGTRLTVV.